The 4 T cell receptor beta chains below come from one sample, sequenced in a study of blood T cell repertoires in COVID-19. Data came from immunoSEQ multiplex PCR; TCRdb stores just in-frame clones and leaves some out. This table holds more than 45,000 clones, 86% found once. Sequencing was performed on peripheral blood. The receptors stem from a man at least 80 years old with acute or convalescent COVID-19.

CDR3 protein: CASRNRGVSDTQYF. The CDR3 region has the DNA TGTGCCAGTCGCAACAGGGGAGTATCAGATACGCAGTATTTT. The chain couples TRBV19 to TRBJ2-3; 7 bases are a match to TRBD1. Per germline, CDR1 LNHDA and CDR2 SQIVND (reference sequence). The trim removed 8 bases at V and 4 bases at J, leaving 9 bases unmatched. The CDR3 contains 14 residues.

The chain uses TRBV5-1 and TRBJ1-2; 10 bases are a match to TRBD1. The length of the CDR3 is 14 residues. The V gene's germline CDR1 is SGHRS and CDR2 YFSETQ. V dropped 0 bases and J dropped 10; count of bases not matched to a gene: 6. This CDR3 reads CASSLATGGAVYTF. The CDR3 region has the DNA TGCGCCAGCAGCTTGGCGACAGGGGGCGCGGTCTACACCTTC. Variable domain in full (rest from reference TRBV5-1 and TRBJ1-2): KAGVTQTPRYLIKTRGQQVTLSCSPISGHRSVSWYQQTPGQGLQFLFEYFSETQRNKGNFPGRFSGRQFSNSRSEMNVSTLELGDSALYLCASSLATGGAVYTFGSGTRLTVV.

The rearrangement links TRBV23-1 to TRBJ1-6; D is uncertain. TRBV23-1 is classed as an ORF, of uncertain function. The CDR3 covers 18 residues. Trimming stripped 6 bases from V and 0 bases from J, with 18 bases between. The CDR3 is CASSPTGEGFSYNSPLHF. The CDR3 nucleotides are TGCGCCAGCAGCCCGACGGGCGAGGGCTTCTCCTATAATTCACCCCTCCACTTT.

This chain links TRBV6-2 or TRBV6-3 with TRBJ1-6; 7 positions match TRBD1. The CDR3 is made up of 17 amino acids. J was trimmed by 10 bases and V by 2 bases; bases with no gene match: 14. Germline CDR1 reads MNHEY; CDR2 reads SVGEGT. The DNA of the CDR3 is TGTGCCAGCAGTTACACTCCAGACAGGGCAGTAGGATCACCCCTCCACTTT. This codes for CASSYTPDRAVGSPLHF.